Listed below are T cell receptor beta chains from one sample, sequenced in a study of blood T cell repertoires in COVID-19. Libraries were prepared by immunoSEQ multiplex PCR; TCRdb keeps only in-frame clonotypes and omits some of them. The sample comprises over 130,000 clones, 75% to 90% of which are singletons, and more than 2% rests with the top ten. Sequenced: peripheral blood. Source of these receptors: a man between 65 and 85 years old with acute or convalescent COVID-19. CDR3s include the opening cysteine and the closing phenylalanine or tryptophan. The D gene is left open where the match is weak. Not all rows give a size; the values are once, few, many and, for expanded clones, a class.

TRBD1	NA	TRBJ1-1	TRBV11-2	TGTGCCAGCAGCCCCGATACCGGGACAGGGAGGACTGAAGCTTTCTTT	CASSPDTGTGRTEAFF
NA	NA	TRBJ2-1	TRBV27	TGTGCCAGCAGTCCCCCGACACCGATCTCCTACAATGAGCAGTTCTTC	CASSPPTPISYNEQFF
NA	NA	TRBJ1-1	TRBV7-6	TGTGCCAGCAGCTTATCCACGACAGGTAACACTGAAGCTTTCTTT	CASSLSTTGNTEAFF
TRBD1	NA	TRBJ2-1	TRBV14	TGTGCCAGCAGTCCTAGGACAGGGGCTGGGAATGAGCAGTTCTTC	CASSPRTGAGNEQFF
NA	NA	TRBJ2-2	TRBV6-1	TGTGCCAGCAGTGAACCGCACAGGGGGGGGACCGGGGAGCTGTTTTTT	CASSEPHRGGTGELFF
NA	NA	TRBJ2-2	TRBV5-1	TGCGCCAGCAGCGATCGGACTGGGACCGGGGAGCTGTTTTTT	CASSDRTGTGELFF
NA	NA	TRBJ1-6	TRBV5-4	TGTGCCAGCAGCGGCGGGGGCTCACCCCTCCACTTT	CASSGGGSPLHF
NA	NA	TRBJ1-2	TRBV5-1	TGCGCCAGCAGTCCCTTAGGGGACACTTATGGCTACACCTTC	CASSPLGDTYGYTF
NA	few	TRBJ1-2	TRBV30	TGTGCCTGGAGTCGGTGGAGCTATGGCTACACCTTC	CAWSRWSYGYTF
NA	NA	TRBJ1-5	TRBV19	TGTGCCAGTAGTATTCGGAACAGGTTCTCCAATCAGCCCCAGCATTTT	CASSIRNRFSNQPQHF
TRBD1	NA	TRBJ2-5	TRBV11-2	TGTGCCAGCAGCTTAGGTCCAGGGGGCCAAGAGACCCAGTACTTC	CASSLGPGGQETQYF